The 11 T cell receptor beta chains listed next were all sequenced from one sample in a study of T-cell reconstitution after alpha-beta-depleted transplantation in children. TCRbeta library preparation incorporated unique molecular identifiers. TCRdb independently ran MiXCR on the PCR reads; one entry per CDR3 protein. This table holds around 340,000 distinct CDR3 sequences, about an eighth found once. The material was PBMCs, obtained from the stem cell graft. These receptors all stem from a human donor who donated a stem cell graft to a child with Fanconi anemia.

Many counts were recorded for this clonotype. This chain uses TRBV5-1 with TRBJ2-1; weak D call: TRBD1 (6 bases). The CDR3 consists of 16 residues. V was cut by 2 bases and J by 0 bases, with 12 bases left in between. Germline lookup yields CDR1 SGHRS and CDR2 YFSETQ. The CDR3 spells CASSFVGASSYNEQFF. Written as DNA, the CDR3 is TGCGCCAGCAGCTTCGTGGGGGCGAGCTCCTACAATGAGCAGTTCTTC. The whole variable domain, filled in from reference TRBV5-1 and TRBJ2-1, reads KAGVTQTPRYLIKTRGQQVTLSCSPISGHRSVSWYQQTPGQGLQFLFEYFSETQRNKGNFPGRFSGRQFSNSRSEMNVSTLELGDSALYLCASSFVGASSYNEQFFGPGTRLTVL.

The J gene is TRBJ2-5, the V gene TRBV12-3 or TRBV12-4; 7 bases are a match to TRBD1. The CDR3 is made up of 13 amino acids. V lost 6 bases and J lost 4; bases outside the gene matches: 5. This chain's CDR3 is CASRKTGLETQYF. In DNA form, the CDR3 reads TGTGCCAGCAGGAAGACAGGGTTAGAGACCCAGTACTTC.

The sample holds many counts of this clonotype. The chain carries TRBV6-5 and TRBJ1-4, with TRBD1 as a possible D gene (6 bases). From germline, CDR1 is MNHEY and CDR2 SVGAGI. V shed 5 bases and J shed 7 bases, with 11 bases lying between them. The CDR3 is made up of 13 amino acids. CDR3 sequence (DNA): TGTGCCAGCAGTCCCCGGACAGTTGAAAAACTGTTTTTT. The encoded protein is CASSPRTVEKLFF.

This clonotype was found many times. The chain links TRBV29-1 to TRBJ1-2; TRBD1 might be the D (5 bases). V was cut by 5 bases and J by 6 bases, with 10 bases left in between. CDR1 is SQVTM and CDR2 is ANQGSEA in the germline V gene. CDR3 size: 11 residues. CDR3 bases: TGCAGCGTTCAGGGCCCGGATGGCTACACCTTC. This encodes CSVQGPDGYTF.

The chain couples TRBV4-3 to TRBJ1-2; D unresolved. This CDR3 has 14 amino acids. CDR1 and CDR2 (germline): LGHNA, YSLEER. Trimming removed 2 bases at V and 4 bases at J, with 11 bases between. The CDR3 region is CASSQHHDSYGYTF. For the CDR3, the DNA is TGCGCCAGCAGCCAACACCACGACTCCTATGGCTACACCTTC.

The V and J genes are TRBV29-1 and TRBJ2-1, with 11 positions matching TRBD2. Trimming at V came to 5 bases and at J to 2 bases, leaving 2 bases not matched to a gene. The CDR3 loop spans 14 amino acids. Germline CDR1 and CDR2: SQVTM and ANQGSEA. DNA for the CDR3: TGCAGCGTTCAGACTAGCGGGGCCTACAATGAGCAGTTCTTC. Encoded protein: CSVQTSGAYNEQFF.

The chain joins TRBV7-9 to TRBJ2-1; 8 bases are a match to TRBD2. This CDR3 spans 13 amino acids. Trimming took 8 bases from V and 6 from J; bases not matched to a gene: 6. Germline V gives CDR1 SEHNR, CDR2 FQNEAQ (reference sequence). CDR3 DNA: TGTGCCAGCGATTTCAGCGGGGGCAATGAGCAGTTCTTC. This encodes CASDFSGGNEQFF. Combining the CDR3 with reference TRBV7-9 and TRBJ2-1 gives the whole variable domain DTGVSQNPRHKITKRGQNVTFRCDPISEHNRLYWYRQTLGQGPEFLTYFQNEAQLEKSRLLSDRFSAERPKGSFSTLEIQRTEQGDSAMYLCASDFSGGNEQFFGPGTRLTVL.

The CDR3 sequence: CASSQDLGDRGQFEKLFF. Here the CDR3 DNA reads TGCGCCAGCAGCCAAGATCTAGGCGACAGGGGGCAATTTGAAAAACTGTTTTTT. The chain joins TRBV4-3 to TRBJ1-4, with 10 bases identical to TRBD1. CDR1 and CDR2 from the germline V gene are LGHNA and YSLEER. V lost 0 bases to trimming and J lost 7 bases; unmatched junction nucleotides: 11. The CDR3 extends over 18 amino acids.

As to this clonotype: A much more abundant neighbour one base away suggests this may be a read error. The chain combines TRBV5-1 with TRBJ2-5, with 7 bases identical to TRBD1. Germline CDR1 and CDR2: SGHRS and YFSETQ. The CDR3 runs 14 residues. CDR3 residues: CASSPGQIRETEYF. DNA of the CDR3: TGCGCCAGCAGCCCGGGACAGATCCGAGAGACCGAGTACTTC.

The table lists this clonotype with a few counts. The genes are TRBV11-1 and TRBJ1-2; 8 nucleotides agree with TRBD1. Germline trimming cut 5 bases from V and 7 bases from J; bases unmatched to any gene: 12. Germline V CDR1 and CDR2: SGHAT, FQDESV (reference sequence). The CDR3 covers 15 residues. In DNA, the CDR3 is TGTGCCAGCAGCCACGGTGGGCAGGGGGCACGTGGCTACACCTTC. Translated: CASSHGGQGARGYTF.

This clonotype has a count of ten or more. The V gene is TRBV10-3, the J gene TRBJ2-1; TRBD2 aligns across 13 bases. The CDR3 contains 14 residues. V lost 5 bases to trimming and J lost 7 bases; unmatched junction nucleotides: 2. The germline V gene encodes CDR1 ENHRY and CDR2 SYGVKD. Here the CDR3 DNA reads TGTGCCATCAGTCCGACTAGCGGGGGGAATGAGCAGTTCTTC. Translation gives CAISPTSGGNEQFF.